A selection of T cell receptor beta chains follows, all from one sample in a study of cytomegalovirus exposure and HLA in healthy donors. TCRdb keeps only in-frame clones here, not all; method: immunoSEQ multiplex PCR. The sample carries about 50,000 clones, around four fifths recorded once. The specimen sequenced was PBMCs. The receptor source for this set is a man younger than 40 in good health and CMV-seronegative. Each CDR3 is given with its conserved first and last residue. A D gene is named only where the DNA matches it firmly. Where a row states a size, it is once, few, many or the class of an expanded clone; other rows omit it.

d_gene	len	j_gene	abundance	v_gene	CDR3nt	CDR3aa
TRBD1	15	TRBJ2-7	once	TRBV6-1	TGTGCCAGCAGTGAGCCGGGACAGGCTCCTTACGAGCAGTACTTC	CASSEPGQAPYEQYF
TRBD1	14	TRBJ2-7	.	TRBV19	TGTGCCAGTAGTAAATCCGACAGGGCCTACGAGCAGTACTTC	CASSKSDRAYEQYF
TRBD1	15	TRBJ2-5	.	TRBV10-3	TGTGCCATCAGTGATGGGGACAGATCACAAGAGACCCAGTACTTC	CAISDGDRSQETQYF
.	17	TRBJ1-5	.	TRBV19	TGTGCCAGTAGTCTGACAGATAAGATAGCATTCGGCCAGCCCCAGCATTTT	CASSLTDKIAFGQPQHF
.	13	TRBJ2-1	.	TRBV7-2	TGTGCCAGCAGCCCTAGTTCCGTCAATGAGCAGTTCTTC	CASSPSSVNEQFF
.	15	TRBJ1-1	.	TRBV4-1	TGCGCCAGCAGCCCGGACAGTGCCACGAACACTGAAGCTTTCTTT	CASSPDSATNTEAFF
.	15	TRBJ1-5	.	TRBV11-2	TGTGCCAGCAGCCGATCGGGGGGTGACAATCAGCCCCAGCATTTT	CASSRSGGDNQPQHF
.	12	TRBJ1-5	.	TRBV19	TGTGCCAGTAGCCACGGGGATCAGCCCCAGCATTTT	CASSHGDQPQHF
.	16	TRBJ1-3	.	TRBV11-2	TGTGCCAGCAGCTTAGGGGGAGCCTACTCTGGAAACACCATATATTTT	CASSLGGAYSGNTIYF
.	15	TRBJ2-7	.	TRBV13	TGTGCCAGCAGCCCGCGGGGCCTCGGATTCTACGAGCAGTACTTC	CASSPRGLGFYEQYF
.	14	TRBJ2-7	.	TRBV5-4	TGTGCCAGCAGGCGGGACAGCAGCTCCTACGAGCAGTACTTC	CASRRDSSSYEQYF
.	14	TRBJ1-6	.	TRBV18	TGTGCCAGCTCACCGAACGGAGATAATTCACCCCTCCACTTT	CASSPNGDNSPLHF
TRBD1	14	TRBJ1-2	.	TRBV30	TGTGCCTGGGGACGGGACAGCAAAGCTTATGGCTACACCTTC	CAWGRDSKAYGYTF
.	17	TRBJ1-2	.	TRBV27	TGTGCCAGCAGTTTCAGCCCCGACACCCAGATACGATATGGCTACACCTTC	CASSFSPDTQIRYGYTF
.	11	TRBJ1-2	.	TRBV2	TGTGCCAGCAGCGGACAGTATGGCTACACCTTC	CASSGQYGYTF
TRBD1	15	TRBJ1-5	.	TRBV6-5	TGTGCCAGCAGGGGTTTAGGGACAGGAAATCAGCCCCAGCATTTT	CASRGLGTGNQPQHF
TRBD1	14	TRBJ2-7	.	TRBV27	TGTGCCAGCAGTTTCGGACAGGGCCACTACGAGCAGTACTTC	CASSFGQGHYEQYF
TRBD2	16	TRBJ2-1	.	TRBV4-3	TGCGCCAGCAGTCACGGCGGGGGGCGCGAAAACAATGAGCAGTTCTTC	CASSHGGGRENNEQFF
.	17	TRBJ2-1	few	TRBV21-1	TGTGCCGGAGGGGGGGACAATCGTTGGCAGTCCTACAATGAGCAGTTCTTC	CAGGGDNRWQSYNEQFF
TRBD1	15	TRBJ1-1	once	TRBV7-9	TGTGCCAGCAGCGTCCGACAGGGACCGAACACTGAAGCTTTCTTT	CASSVRQGPNTEAFF
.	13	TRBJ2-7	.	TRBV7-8	TGTGCCAGCAGCACAGGGAGCTCCTACGAGCAGTACTTC	CASSTGSSYEQYF
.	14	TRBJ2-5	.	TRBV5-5	TGTGCCAGCAGCCCTTTAGCGGATAAAGAGACCCAGTACTTC	CASSPLADKETQYF
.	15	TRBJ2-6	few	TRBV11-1	TGTGCCAGCAGAGCCCACCCCTCTGGGGCCAACGTCCTGACTTTC	CASRAHPSGANVLTF
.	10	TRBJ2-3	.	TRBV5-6	TGTGCCAGCGGGGGGGATACGCAGTATTTT	CASGGDTQYF
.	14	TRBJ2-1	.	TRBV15	TGTGCCACCTCCCAGGGCGGGGTTAGTAATGAGCAGTTCTTC	CATSQGGVSNEQFF
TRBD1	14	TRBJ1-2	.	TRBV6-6	TGTGCCAGCAGTATCAACAGGGGGCCCTATGGCTACACCTTC	CASSINRGPYGYTF
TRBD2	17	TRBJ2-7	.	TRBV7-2	TGTGCCAGCAGTCCCCCGGGACTAGCGGGGCGTCCCTACGAGCAGTACTTC	CASSPPGLAGRPYEQYF
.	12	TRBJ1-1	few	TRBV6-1	TGTGCCAGCAGGGCGGGTCCTACTGAAGCTTTCTTT	CASRAGPTEAFF
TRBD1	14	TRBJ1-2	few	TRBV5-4	TGTGCCAGCAACCCGACAGGGGGCAACTATGGCTACACCTTC	CASNPTGGNYGYTF
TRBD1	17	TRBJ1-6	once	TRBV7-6	TGTGCCAGCAGCTTAGCCATCTACGACAGGGGGCTTTCACCCCTCCACTTT	CASSLAIYDRGLSPLHF
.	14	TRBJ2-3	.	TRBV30	TGTGCCTGGAGTGTAAGAGGGCGCACAGATACGCAGTATTTT	CAWSVRGRTDTQYF
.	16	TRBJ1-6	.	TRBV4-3	TGCGCCAGCAGCCAAAGGCAGGGGAGCTATAATTCACCCCTCCACTTT	CASSQRQGSYNSPLHF
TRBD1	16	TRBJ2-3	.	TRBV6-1	TGTGCCAGCAGTGAAGCGGTAGGGGGCACGCGGGATACGCAGTATTTT	CASSEAVGGTRDTQYF
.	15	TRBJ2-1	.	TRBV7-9	TGTGCCAGCAGCCTGACAGGAAATAGTGGCAATGAGCAGTTCTTC	CASSLTGNSGNEQFF
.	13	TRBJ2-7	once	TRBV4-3	TGCGCCAGCAGCCAAGATATGGGCATGGAGCAGTACTTC	CASSQDMGMEQYF
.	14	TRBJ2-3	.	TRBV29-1	TGCAGCGTTGAATTGAGACAGGACACAGATACGCAGTATTTT	CSVELRQDTDTQYF
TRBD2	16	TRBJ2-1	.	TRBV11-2	TGTGCCAGCAGCCCCAGAGCGGGAACCTCCTACAATGAGCAGTTCTTC	CASSPRAGTSYNEQFF
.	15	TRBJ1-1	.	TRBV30	TGTGCCTGGAGTATGCAAGCGAATTTGAACACTGAAGCTTTCTTT	CAWSMQANLNTEAFF
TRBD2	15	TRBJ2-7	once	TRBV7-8	TGTGCCAGCAGCCCACTTCCGGGAGGAAGGGACGAGCAGTACTTC	CASSPLPGGRDEQYF
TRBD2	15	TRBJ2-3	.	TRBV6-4	TGTGCCAGCAGTGAGGTAGCGGGGGGGACAGATACGCAGTATTTT	CASSEVAGGTDTQYF
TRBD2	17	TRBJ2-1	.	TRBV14	TGTGCCAGCAGCCAGTGGACTAGCGGGAGGTACTACAATGAGCAGTTCTTC	CASSQWTSGRYYNEQFF
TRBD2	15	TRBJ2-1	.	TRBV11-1	TGTGCCAGCAGCTCGCTGACTAGCAGATACAATGAGCAGTTCTTC	CASSSLTSRYNEQFF
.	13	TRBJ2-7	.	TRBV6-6	TGTGCCAGCAGTACCCTCGGGAGTCTCGAGCAGTACTTC	CASSTLGSLEQYF
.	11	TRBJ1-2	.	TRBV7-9	TGTGCCAGCAGCGCCGGGGGGGGCTACACCTTC	CASSAGGGYTF
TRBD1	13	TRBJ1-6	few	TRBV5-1	TGCGCCAGCGGAAAGGACAGGGCTTCACCCCTCCACTTT	CASGKDRASPLHF
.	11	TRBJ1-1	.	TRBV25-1	TGTGCCAGCAGTTCGCGGGCGGAAGCTTTCTTT	CASSSRAEAFF
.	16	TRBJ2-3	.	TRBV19	TGTGCCAGTAGTATAGCCGGACTTGATACTACAGATACGCAGTATTTT	CASSIAGLDTTDTQYF
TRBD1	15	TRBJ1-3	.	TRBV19	TGTGCCAGTAGCCGCCGACAGGGTCTCGGAAACACCATATATTTT	CASSRRQGLGNTIYF
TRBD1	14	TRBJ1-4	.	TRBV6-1	TGTGCCAGCAGGCGACAGGGCACTAATGAAAAACTGTTTTTT	CASRRQGTNEKLFF
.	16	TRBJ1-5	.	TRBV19	TGTGCCAGTAGTATAGAGAGGTCCACTCCCCCTCAGCCCCAGCATTTT	CASSIERSTPPQPQHF
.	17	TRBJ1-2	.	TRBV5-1	TGCGCCAGCAGCCAAGACAGCTATTCCTCAGCTAACTATGGCTACACCTTC	CASSQDSYSSANYGYTF
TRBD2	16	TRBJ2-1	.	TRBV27	TGTGCCAGCAGTTTCACTAGCGGGAGAACCTACAATGAGCAGTTCTTC	CASSFTSGRTYNEQFF
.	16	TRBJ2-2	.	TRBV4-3	TGCGCCAGCAGCCAAGACGTCGTACAGGTCACCGGGGAGCTGTTTTTT	CASSQDVVQVTGELFF
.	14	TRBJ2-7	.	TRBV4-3	TGCGCCAGCAGCCAAGAAATCGTCGGGTACAAGCAGTACTTC	CASSQEIVGYKQYF
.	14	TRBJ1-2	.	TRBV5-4	TGTGCCAGCAGCTTGGTTGGCATTACCTATGGCTACACCTTC	CASSLVGITYGYTF
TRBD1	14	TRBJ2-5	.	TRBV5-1	TGCGCCAGCAGCCCAAGGGACAGGGCCGGGGAGCAGTACTTC	CASSPRDRAGEQYF
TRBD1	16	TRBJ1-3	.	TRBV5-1	TGCGCCAGCAGTTGGGTTGGAGGGGGCTTCGGAAACACCATATATTTT	CASSWVGGGFGNTIYF
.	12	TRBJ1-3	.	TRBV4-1	TGCGCCAGCAGCCAAGAACAGGGAACCATATATTTT	CASSQEQGTIYF
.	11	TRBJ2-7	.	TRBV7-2	TGTGCCAGCAGCCCGTTCTACGAGCAGTACTTC	CASSPFYEQYF
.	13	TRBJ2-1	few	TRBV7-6	TGTGCCAGCAGCTTAGGTCTTTACAATGAGCAGTTCTTC	CASSLGLYNEQFF